The 29 T cell receptor beta chains below were found in one sample sequenced in a study of cytomegalovirus exposure and HLA in healthy donors. Vbeta (60) and Jbeta (13) primers were used in the PCR. Profiling relied on immunoSEQ multiplex PCR, and the TCRdb table lists in-frame clones only, not all of them. This table holds 200,000 to 250,000 clones, more than 60% found once. The sequencing sample was made of PBMCs. Every receptor here comes from a girl aged 2 to 10 in good health and CMV-seronegative.

This sequence joins TRBV6-1 and TRBJ1-3, with 7 bases that match TRBD1. CDR1 is MNHNS, CDR2 SASEGT, per germline. CDR3 length: 15 residues. V trimming: 6 bases; J trimming: 4 bases; junction bases outside the gene matches: 9. CDR3 protein: CASSGTVSYGNTIYF. DNA for the CDR3: TGTGCCAGCAGCGGGACAGTCTCTTACGGAAACACCATATATTTT.

The V gene is TRBV7-2, the J gene TRBJ1-2, with D tentatively TRBD1 (5 bases). The CDR3 contains 14 residues. V shed 4 bases and J shed 6 bases, with 15 bases lying between them. CDR1 is SGHTA and CDR2 is FQGNSA in the germline V gene. The CDR3 loop reads CASSYRGVGHGYTF. Here the CDR3 DNA reads TGTGCCAGCAGCTATCGGGGGGTTGGACATGGCTACACCTTC.

The rearrangement links TRBV19 to TRBJ1-4; D unclear. CDR1 LNHDA and CDR2 SQIVND come from the germline V gene (reference sequence). The V end was cut by 3 bases, the J end by 0 bases, with 20 bases between. CDR3 length: 19 amino acids. The CDR3 DNA is TGTGCCAGTAGTATCGGGAATACGAACAAAATTGCAACTAATGAAAAACTGTTTTTT. This encodes CASSIGNTNKIATNEKLFF. The full variable domain, in which reference TRBV19 and TRBJ1-4 provide the parts outside the CDR3, is DGGITQSPKYLFRKEGQNVTLSCEQNLNHDAMYWYRQDPGQGLRLIYYSQIVNDFQKGDIAEGYSVSREKKESFPLTVTSAQKNPTAFYLCASSIGNTNKIATNEKLFFGSGTQLSVL.

The chain couples TRBV7-9 to TRBJ1-2; the D is unclear. Trimming cost V 0 bases and J 2 bases, with 13 bases left between them. Germline CDR1 is SEHNR and CDR2 is FQNEAQ (reference sequence). The CDR3 totals 16 residues. CDR3 coding DNA: TGTGCCAGCAGCTTAGCCCCAGGACTAGGGAACTATGGCTACACCTTC. It is translated as CASSLAPGLGNYGYTF.

The rearrangement joins TRBV9 to TRBJ1-4; 9 nucleotides agree with TRBD1. The CDR3 extends over 14 amino acids. Germline V gene sequence: CDR1 SGDLS, CDR2 YYNGEE. The V and J ends lost 3 bases and 8 bases, in that order; junction bases with no gene match: 5. In DNA, the CDR3 is TGTGCCAGCAGCGCCAGGACAGGGGAGGAAAAACTGTTTTTT. It specifies CASSARTGEEKLFF.

This rearrangement joins TRBV2 to TRBJ1-2; no definite D call. The CDR3 runs to 12 residues. Trimming took off 2 bases at V and 3 bases at J, with 4 bases between the two ends. From germline, CDR1 is SNHLY and CDR2 FYNNEI. In nucleotides, the CDR3 is TGTGCCAGCAGTGAACAGTACTATGGCTACACCTTC. Protein: CASSEQYYGYTF.

In its sample, this clone was seen once. This chain joins TRBV10-2 and TRBJ2-3; the match to TRBD2 covers 9 bases. After removal of 4 bases from V and 3 bases from J, the junction contained 5 bases not matched to a gene. Germline lookup yields CDR1 WSHSY and CDR2 SAAADI. CDR3 length equals 15 residues. The CDR3 loop reads CASSVAGGPTDTQYF. In DNA, the CDR3 is TGCGCCAGCAGTGTGGCGGGGGGGCCAACAGATACGCAGTATTTT.

This clone was counted only a few times. This chain uses TRBV19 with TRBJ1-1; possible D gene TRBD1, 6 bases. Germline V gene sequence: CDR1 LNHDA, CDR2 SQIVND (reference sequence). V was trimmed by 4 bases and J by 0 bases, leaving 6 bases between them. The CDR3 totals 13 residues. CDR3: CASSTGVNTEAFF. The CDR3 DNA is TGTGCCAGTAGTACAGGGGTGAACACTGAAGCTTTCTTT.

This clone has more than one count but fewer than ten. This chain links TRBV5-6 with TRBJ1-2; TRBD1 matches 8 bases. V lost 2 bases and J lost 4; bases outside the gene matches: 4. The CDR3 covers 14 residues. From germline, CDR1 is SGHDT and CDR2 YYEEEE. The CDR3 coding sequence is TGTGCCAGCAGCTTTAGAGGGACAGGCTATGGCTACACCTTC. Its protein product is CASSFRGTGYGYTF.

The J gene is TRBJ2-2, the V gene TRBV5-4, with D perhaps matching TRBD1 (6 bases). CDR1 SGHNT and CDR2 YYREEE come from the germline V gene (reference sequence). Deletions cut 4 bases from V and 5 bases from J, with 15 bases between. The CDR3 sequence is 15 residues long. CDR3 bases: TGTGCCAGCAGCCGGGGACAAATTGAGACCGGGGAGCTGTTTTTT. Translated, it gives CASSRGQIETGELFF.

This clone appeared a single time. This sequence joins TRBV7-8 and TRBJ1-3; D remains unclear. V was cut by 6 bases and J by 4 bases, with 7 bases left in between. CDR3 length equals 12 residues. Germline lookup yields CDR1 SGHVS and CDR2 FQNEAQ. CDR3 region: CASSGRGNTIYF. The DNA for the CDR3 is TGTGCCAGCAGTGGGCGAGGAAACACCATATATTTT.

This clone was detected only a few times. The genes are TRBV30 and TRBJ2-3; D possibly corresponds to TRBD1 (5 bases). Germline V CDR1 and CDR2: GTSNPN, SVGIG (reference sequence). V lost 6 bases to trimming and J lost 3 bases, with 19 bases between them. The CDR3 extends over 15 amino acids. For the CDR3, the DNA is TGTGCCTGTTATGACAGAGCCCTTGGAACAGATACGCAGTATTTT. Translated, it gives CACYDRALGTDTQYF.

This clone was seen a single time. The chain employs TRBV6-5 and TRBJ2-7; 7 bases are a match to TRBD1. Germline lookup yields CDR1 MNHEY and CDR2 SVGAGI. The CDR3 extends over 13 amino acids. Germline trimming cut 6 bases from V and 1 base from J; bases unmatched to any gene: 3. The CDR3 DNA reads TGTGCCAGCAGGGAGACAGGGTCCTACGAGCAGTACTTC. Encoded protein: CASRETGSYEQYF.

To note about this clone: This CDR3 is missing its conserved last phenylalanine or tryptophan, likely due to a read error. The CDR3 DNA follows: TGCGCCAGCAGCTTGAGCTCTAGGCTTATCCCCGACTATGGCTACACCCTC. Translation: CASSLSSRLIPDYGYTL. J is TRBJ1-2 and V is TRBV5-1, with unresolved D. CDR1 is SGHRS, CDR2 YFSETQ, per germline. CDR3 size: 17 residues. Trimming shortened V by 1 base and J by 3 bases, and 19 bases separated the two germline ends.

In its sample, this clone was seen a few times. This chain links TRBV10-3 with TRBJ1-4, with TRBD1 as a possible D gene (6 bases). CDR3 length: 15 residues. V lost 8 bases, J lost 2 bases, and 15 bases lay in between. Germline values: CDR1 ENHRY, CDR2 SYGVKD. This chain's CDR3 is CAIGQRFGTNEKLFF. CDR3 bases: TGTGCCATCGGACAGCGTTTTGGTACTAATGAAAAACTGTTTTTT.

J is TRBJ1-2 and V is TRBV29-1; 7 nucleotides agree with TRBD1. This CDR3 region has 12 residues. The V gene's germline CDR1 is SQVTM and CDR2 ANQGSEA. Losses at the gene ends were 7 bases for V and 4 bases for J; bases not matched to a gene: 6. The CDR3: CSAWDSPYGYTF. DNA of the CDR3: TGCAGCGCCTGGGACAGTCCCTATGGCTACACCTTC. The entire variable domain, with the rest obtained from reference TRBV29-1 and TRBJ1-2, is as follows: SAVISQKPSRDICQRGTSLTIQCQVDSQVTMMFWYRQQPGQSLTLIATANQGSEATYESGFVIDKFPISRPNLTFSTLTVSNMSPEDSSIYLCSAWDSPYGYTFGSGTRLTVV.

The V and J genes are TRBV29-1 and TRBJ1-2; tentative D call: TRBD1 (6 bases). Per germline, CDR1 SQVTM and CDR2 ANQGSEA. This CDR3 has 14 amino acids. Between the trimmed V and J ends, which lost 5 bases and 4 bases, there was a span of 17 bases. This CDR3 is CSVFSVDRSYGYTF. The CDR3 DNA sequence: TGCAGCGTTTTTTCCGTGGACAGATCCTATGGCTACACCTTC.

This chain uses TRBV7-9 with TRBJ1-2; no firm D call. The V gene's germline CDR1 is SEHNR and CDR2 FQNEAQ (reference sequence). The CDR3 loop spans 15 amino acids. V lost 0 bases and J lost 3, with 11 bases in between. CDR3 residues: CASSLATLNDYGYTF. In DNA, the CDR3 is TGTGCCAGCAGCTTAGCCACATTGAATGACTATGGCTACACCTTC.

This sequence joins TRBV7-9 and TRBJ1-1; 7 positions agree with TRBD1. Trimming removed 5 bases from V and 4 bases from J; junction bases left unmatched: 10. The CDR3 is 15 residues long. The V gene's germline CDR1 is SEHNR and CDR2 FQNEAQ (reference sequence). The DNA for the CDR3 is TGTGCCAGCAGCGAGCCCAACAGGGGATCCACTGAAGCTTTCTTT. Amino acids: CASSEPNRGSTEAFF.

In DNA, the CDR3 is TGTGCCAGCAGCTTAGGCTTTGCGGGAGAGGGTTACGAGCAGTACTTC. Amino acids: CASSLGFAGEGYEQYF. The gene calls are TRBV5-4 and TRBJ2-7; 7 bases are shared with TRBD2. J lost 4 bases, V lost 2 bases, and 12 bases had no gene match. The germline V gene has CDR1 SGHNT and CDR2 YYREEE (reference sequence). The CDR3 runs to 16 residues.

The sample holds a few counts of this clone. The chain joins TRBV4-1 to TRBJ2-3, with 8 bases aligning to TRBD1. The DNA end lines up better with TRBJ1-1; the J call may be wrong. The length of the CDR3 is 11 residues. Per the germline V gene, CDR1 is MGHRA and CDR2 is YSYEKL. CDR3 loop: CASSFRDRAFF. For the CDR3, the DNA is TGCGCCAGCAGCTTCCGGGACAGGGCTTTCTTT.

This clone was counted between two and nine times. The chain combines TRBV19 with TRBJ1-2, with TRBD1 identical over 10 bases. Germline assignment: CDR1 LNHDA and CDR2 SQIVND (reference sequence). The CDR3 is made up of 13 amino acids. V lost 1 base, J lost 10 bases, and 3 bases stayed unmatched. DNA of the CDR3: TGTGCCAGTAGTATAGGGGGACAGGGGACCTACACCTTC. Its protein is CASSIGGQGTYTF. Full variable domain (outside the CDR3, taken from reference TRBV19 and TRBJ1-2): DGGITQSPKYLFRKEGQNVTLSCEQNLNHDAMYWYRQDPGQGLRLIYYSQIVNDFQKGDIAEGYSVSREKKESFPLTVTSAQKNPTAFYLCASSIGGQGTYTFGSGTRLTVV.

This chain joins TRBV5-1 and TRBJ1-4; weak D call: TRBD1 (5 bases). This CDR3 has 15 amino acids. Trimming shortened V by 6 bases and J by 7 bases, and 19 bases separated the two germline ends. Germline V CDR1 and CDR2: SGHRS, YFSETQ. For the CDR3, the DNA is TGCGCCAGCAAGTCTCTAGGGGCCGAGCGTGAAAAACTGTTTTTT. The encoded protein is CASKSLGAEREKLFF. Full variable domain (rest looked up from reference TRBV5-1 and TRBJ1-4): KAGVTQTPRYLIKTRGQQVTLSCSPISGHRSVSWYQQTPGQGLQFLFEYFSETQRNKGNFPGRFSGRQFSNSRSEMNVSTLELGDSALYLCASKSLGAEREKLFFGSGTQLSVL.

The chain couples TRBV27 to TRBJ2-7; 7 positions match TRBD1. The V segment lost 6 bases and the J segment 5 bases; nucleotides outside the gene matches: 7. This CDR3 is built from 13 residues. Looked up from germline, CDR1 is MNHEY and CDR2 is SMNVEV (reference sequence). CDR3 amino acids: CASRRNRGHEQYF. As DNA, the CDR3 is TGTGCCAGCAGACGAAACAGGGGCCACGAGCAGTACTTC.

The chain joins TRBV29-1 to TRBJ2-7; weak D call: TRBD1 (6 bases). CDR3 size: 14 residues. The V gene lost 4 bases and the J gene lost 3 bases, with 16 bases spanning the gap. The germline V gene has CDR1 SQVTM and CDR2 ANQGSEA. The CDR3 nucleotides read TGCAGCGTTGGCCCCTTGGGCAGGGGCTACGAGCAGTACTTC. It translates to CSVGPLGRGYEQYF.

The rearrangement uses TRBV5-1 and TRBJ1-2; TRBD1 aligns across 10 bases. There are 15 residues in the CDR3. Trimming cost V 2 bases and J 6 bases; bases outside gene matches: 7. Germline loops: CDR1 SGHRS, CDR2 YFSETQ. The CDR3 is CASSLRTGGGDGYTF. As DNA, the CDR3 is TGCGCCAGCAGCTTACGGACAGGGGGTGGGGATGGCTACACCTTC.

The rearrangement links TRBV7-9 to TRBJ1-4; TRBD1 matches at 8 bases. The germline gives CDR1 SEHNR, CDR2 FQNEAQ (reference sequence). V was pared by 5 bases and J by 8 bases, with 10 bases of the junction left unmatched. CDR3 length equals 15 residues. The CDR3 DNA follows: TGTGCCAGCAGCGGAACAGGGGGAGTGAAGGAAAAACTGTTTTTT. Amino acids: CASSGTGGVKEKLFF. Variable domain in full (rest from reference TRBV7-9 and TRBJ1-4): DTGVSQNPRHKITKRGQNVTFRCDPISEHNRLYWYRQTLGQGPEFLTYFQNEAQLEKSRLLSDRFSAERPKGSFSTLEIQRTEQGDSAMYLCASSGTGGVKEKLFFGSGTQLSVL.

J is TRBJ2-7 and V is TRBV19, with D possibly being TRBD1 (6 bases). The CDR3 extends over 15 amino acids. Trimming stripped 5 bases from V and 2 bases from J, with 16 bases between. Germline loops: CDR1 LNHDA, CDR2 SQIVND (reference sequence). Here the CDR3 reads CASSHRQVFPYEQYF. The CDR3 region has the DNA TGTGCCAGTAGTCACAGACAGGTCTTTCCCTACGAGCAGTACTTC. Supplemented by reference TRBV19 and TRBJ2-7, the full variable domain reads DGGITQSPKYLFRKEGQNVTLSCEQNLNHDAMYWYRQDPGQGLRLIYYSQIVNDFQKGDIAEGYSVSREKKESFPLTVTSAQKNPTAFYLCASSHRQVFPYEQYFGPGTRLTVT.

The genes are TRBV5-1 and TRBJ2-7, with D possibly being TRBD1 (5 bases). Trimming took 5 bases from V and 2 from J, leaving 5 bases between them. CDR1 is SGHRS and CDR2 is YFSETQ in the germline V gene. The CDR3 is made up of 11 amino acids. CDR3 nucleotide sequence: TGCGCCAGCAGGGACACCTACGAGCAGTACTTC. Its protein is CASRDTYEQYF.